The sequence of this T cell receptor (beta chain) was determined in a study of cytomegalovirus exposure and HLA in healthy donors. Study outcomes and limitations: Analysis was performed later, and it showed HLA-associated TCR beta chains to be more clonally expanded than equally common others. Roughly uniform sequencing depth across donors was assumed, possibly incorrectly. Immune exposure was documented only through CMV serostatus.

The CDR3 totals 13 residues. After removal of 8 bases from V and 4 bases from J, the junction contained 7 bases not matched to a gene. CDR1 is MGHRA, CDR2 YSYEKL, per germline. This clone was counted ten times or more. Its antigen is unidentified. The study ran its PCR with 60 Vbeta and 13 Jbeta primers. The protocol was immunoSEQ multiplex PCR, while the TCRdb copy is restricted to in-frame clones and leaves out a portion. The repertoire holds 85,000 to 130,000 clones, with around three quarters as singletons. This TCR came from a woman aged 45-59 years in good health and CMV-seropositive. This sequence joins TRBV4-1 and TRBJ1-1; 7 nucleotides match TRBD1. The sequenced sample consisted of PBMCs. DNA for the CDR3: TGCGCCAGCGGCAGGGGGGCTTCCACTGAAGCTTTCTTT. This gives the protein CASGRGASTEAFF.